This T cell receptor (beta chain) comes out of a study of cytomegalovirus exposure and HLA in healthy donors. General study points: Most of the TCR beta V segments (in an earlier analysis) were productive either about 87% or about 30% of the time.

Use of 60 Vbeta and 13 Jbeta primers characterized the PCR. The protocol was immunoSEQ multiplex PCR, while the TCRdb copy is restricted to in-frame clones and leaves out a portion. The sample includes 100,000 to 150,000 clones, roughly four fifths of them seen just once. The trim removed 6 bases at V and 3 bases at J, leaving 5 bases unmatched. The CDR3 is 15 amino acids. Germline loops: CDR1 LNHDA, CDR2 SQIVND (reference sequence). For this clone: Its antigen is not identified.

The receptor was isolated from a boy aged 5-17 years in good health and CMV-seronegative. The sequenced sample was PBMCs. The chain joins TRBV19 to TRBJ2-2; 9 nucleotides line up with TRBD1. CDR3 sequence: CASSPDRGDTGELFF. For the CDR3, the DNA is TGTGCCAGTAGCCCAGACAGGGGGGACACCGGGGAGCTGTTTTTT.